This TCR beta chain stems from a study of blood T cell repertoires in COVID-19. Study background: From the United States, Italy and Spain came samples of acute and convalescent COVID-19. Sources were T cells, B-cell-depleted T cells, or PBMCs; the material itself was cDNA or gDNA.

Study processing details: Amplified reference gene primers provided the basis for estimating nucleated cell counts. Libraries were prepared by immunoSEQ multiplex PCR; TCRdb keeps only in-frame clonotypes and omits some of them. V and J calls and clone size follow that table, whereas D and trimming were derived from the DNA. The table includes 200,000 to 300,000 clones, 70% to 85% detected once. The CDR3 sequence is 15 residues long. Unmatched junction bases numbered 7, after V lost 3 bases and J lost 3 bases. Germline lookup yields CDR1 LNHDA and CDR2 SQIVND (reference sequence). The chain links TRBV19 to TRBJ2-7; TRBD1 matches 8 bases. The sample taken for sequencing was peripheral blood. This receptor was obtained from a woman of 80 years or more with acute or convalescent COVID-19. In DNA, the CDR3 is TGTGCCAGTAGTATCGCCGGAGGACAGGGCTACGAGCAGTACTTC. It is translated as CASSIAGGQGYEQYF.